These T cell receptor beta chains were read from a single sample in a study of T cell repertoires in cytomegalovirus infection. TCRdb reprocessed the reads via MiXCR and lists one record per CDR3 protein. Found here are about 530,000 distinct CDR3 sequences, about 26% of them singletons; the top ten hold less than 15%. Sequencing was performed on PBMCs. The origin of the receptors is a human donor in good health (CMV status not recorded). Some clones in this sample may be carry-over from other donors' samples. CDR3s include the opening cysteine and the closing phenylalanine or tryptophan. D genes are given only for firm matches. Not all rows give a size; the values are once, few, many and, for expanded clones, a class.

15,NA,TRBJ1-5,NA,TRBV6-1,CASRVGVNSNQPQHF,TGTGCCAGCCGGGTCGGGGTTAATAGCAATCAGCCCCAGCATTTT
15,few,TRBJ2-5,NA,TRBV10-3,CAISEQTWYQETQYF,TGTGCCATCAGTGAGCAAACTTGGTACCAAGAGACCCAGTACTTC
15,NA,TRBJ1-2,TRBD1,TRBV6-5,CASTPTGGKSYGYTF,TGTGCCAGCACCCCGACAGGGGGCAAGAGCTATGGCTACACCTTC
12,many,TRBJ1-1,NA,TRBV7-2,CASSLRVTEAFF,TGTGCCAGCAGCTTAAGGGTCACTGAAGCTTTCTTT
16,many,TRBJ2-1,TRBD2,TRBV7-2,CASSLLLAVAYNEQFF,TGTGCCAGCAGCTTACTACTAGCGGTCGCCTACAATGAGCAGTTCTTC
15,few,TRBJ2-1,TRBD2,TRBV11-3,CASSLVLAGFNEQFF,TGTGCCAGCAGCTTAGTACTAGCGGGGTTCAATGAGCAGTTCTTC
15,few,TRBJ2-3,TRBD2,TRBV7-2,CASSLLFSGTDTQYF,TGTGCCAGCAGCTTACTGTTTAGCGGGACAGATACGCAGTATTTT
14,NA,TRBJ2-3,NA,TRBV4-3,CASSQDPYTDTQYF,TGCGCCAGCAGCCAAGATCCTTACACAGATACGCAGTATTTT
20,NA,TRBJ2-2,TRBD2,TRBV7-2,CASSLAQFRGRRLGTGELFF,TGTGCCAGCAGCTTAGCGCAGTTTCGCGGGAGGAGGTTGGGCACCGGGGAGCTGTTTTTT
15,many,TRBJ2-1,TRBD2,TRBV7-2,CASSRTSGYYNEQFF,TGTGCCAGCAGCCGGACTAGCGGGTACTACAATGAGCAGTTCTTC
16,many,TRBJ2-7,TRBD2,TRBV7-2,CASSYLGTSGSYEQYF,TGTGCCAGCAGCTACTTAGGGACTAGCGGGAGCTACGAGCAGTACTTC
17,NA,TRBJ2-6,NA,TRBV11-2,CASSLGLPASGANVLTF,TGTGCCAGCAGCCTGGGACTCCCCGCCTCTGGGGCCAACGTCCTGACTTTC
14,NA,TRBJ1-5,NA,TRBV20-1,CSARENTGFQPQHF,TGCAGTGCTAGAGAAAATACAGGGTTTCAGCCCCAGCATTTT
17,NA,TRBJ2-2,NA,TRBV4-1,CASSQSPGLGNTGELFF,TGCGCCAGCAGCCAATCCCCGGGACTGGGGAACACCGGGGAGCTGTTTTTT
14,few,TRBJ2-4,NA,TRBV27,CASGAGAGVNIQYF,TGTGCCAGCGGTGCCGGGGCAGGGGTGAACATTCAGTACTTC
14,NA,TRBJ2-5,NA,TRBV5-6,CASSFGPDQETQYF,TGTGCCAGCAGTTTCGGACCAGACCAAGAGACCCAGTACTTC